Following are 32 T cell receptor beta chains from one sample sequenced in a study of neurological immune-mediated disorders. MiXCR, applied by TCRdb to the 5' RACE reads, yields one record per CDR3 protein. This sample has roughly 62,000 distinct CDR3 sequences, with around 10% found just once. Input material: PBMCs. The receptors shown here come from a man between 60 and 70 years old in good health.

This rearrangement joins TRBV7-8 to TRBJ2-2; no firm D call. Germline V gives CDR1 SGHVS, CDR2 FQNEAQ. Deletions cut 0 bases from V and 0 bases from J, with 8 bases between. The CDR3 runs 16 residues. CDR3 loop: CASSLAMLTNTGELFF. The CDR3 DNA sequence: TGTGCCAGCAGCTTAGCGATGTTGACGAACACCGGGGAGCTGTTTTTT. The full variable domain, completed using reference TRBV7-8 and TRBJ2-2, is GAGVSQSPRYKVAKRGQDVALRCDPISGHVSLFWYQQALGQGPEFLTYFQNEAQLDKSGLPSDRFFAERPEGSVSTLKIQRTQQEDSAVYLCASSLAMLTNTGELFFGEGSRLTVL.

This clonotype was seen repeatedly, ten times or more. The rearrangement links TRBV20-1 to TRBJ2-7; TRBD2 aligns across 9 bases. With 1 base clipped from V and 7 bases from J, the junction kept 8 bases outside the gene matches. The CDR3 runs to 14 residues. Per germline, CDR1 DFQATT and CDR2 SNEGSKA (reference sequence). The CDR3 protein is CSARVLAGPTEQYF. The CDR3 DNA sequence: TGCAGTGCTAGAGTCCTAGCGGGGCCGACGGAGCAGTACTTC.

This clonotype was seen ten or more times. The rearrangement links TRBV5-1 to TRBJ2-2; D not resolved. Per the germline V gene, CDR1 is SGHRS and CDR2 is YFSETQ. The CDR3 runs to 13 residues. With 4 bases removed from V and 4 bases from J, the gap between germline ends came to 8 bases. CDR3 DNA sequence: TGCGCCAGCAGCGGTCATGGCACCGGGGAGCTGTTTTTT. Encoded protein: CASSGHGTGELFF.

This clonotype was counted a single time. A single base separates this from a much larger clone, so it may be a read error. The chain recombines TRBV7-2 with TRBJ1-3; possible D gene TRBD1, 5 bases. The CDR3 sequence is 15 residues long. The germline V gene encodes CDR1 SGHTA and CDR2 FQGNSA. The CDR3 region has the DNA TGTGCCAACAGCTTAAACAGGAACTCTGGAAACACCATATATTTT. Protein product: CANSLNRNSGNTIYF. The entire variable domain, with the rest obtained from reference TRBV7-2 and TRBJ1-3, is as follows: GAGVSQSPSNKVTEKGKDVELRCDPISGHTALYWYRQSLGQGLEFLIYFQGNSAPDKSGLPSDRFSAERTGGSVSTLTIQRTQQEDSAVYLCANSLNRNSGNTIYFGEGSWLTVV.

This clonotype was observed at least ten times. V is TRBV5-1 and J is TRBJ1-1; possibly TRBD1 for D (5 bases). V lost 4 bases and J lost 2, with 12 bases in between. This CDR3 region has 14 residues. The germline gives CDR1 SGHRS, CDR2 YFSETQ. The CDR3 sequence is CASSAGTHNTEAFF. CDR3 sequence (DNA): TGCGCCAGCAGCGCTGGGACTCATAACACTGAAGCTTTCTTT.

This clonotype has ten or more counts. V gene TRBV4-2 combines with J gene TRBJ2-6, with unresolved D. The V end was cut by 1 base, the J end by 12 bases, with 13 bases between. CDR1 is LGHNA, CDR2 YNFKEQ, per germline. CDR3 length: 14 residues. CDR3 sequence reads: CASSQVGSTGVLTF. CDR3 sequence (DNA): TGTGCCAGCAGCCAAGTCGGATCCACCGGCGTCCTGACTTTC.

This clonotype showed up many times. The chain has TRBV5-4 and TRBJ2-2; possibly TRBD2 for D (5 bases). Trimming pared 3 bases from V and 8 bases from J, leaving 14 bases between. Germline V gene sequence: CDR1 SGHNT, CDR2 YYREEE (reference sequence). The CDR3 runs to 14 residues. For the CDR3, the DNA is TGTGCCAGCAGCTCTACGGGAACCTGGGGGGAGCTGTTTTTT. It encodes CASSSTGTWGELFF.

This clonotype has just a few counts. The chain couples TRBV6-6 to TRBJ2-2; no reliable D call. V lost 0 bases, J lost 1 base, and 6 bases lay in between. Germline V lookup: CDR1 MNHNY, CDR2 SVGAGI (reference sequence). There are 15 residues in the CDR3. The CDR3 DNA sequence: TGTGCCAGCAGTTACTCGAACAGGAACACCGGGGAGCTGTTTTTT. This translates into CASSYSNRNTGELFF.

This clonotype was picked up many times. The DNA of the CDR3 is TGCAGTGCCCCTTCCCGGGGGGGCGTGAATACGCAGTATTTT. It codes for CSAPSRGGVNTQYF. The chain combines TRBV20-1 with TRBJ2-3; the match to TRBD2 covers 8 bases. V dropped 6 bases and J dropped 7; count of bases not matched to a gene: 12. The CDR3 is 14 residues long. Per germline, CDR1 DFQATT and CDR2 SNEGSKA (reference sequence).

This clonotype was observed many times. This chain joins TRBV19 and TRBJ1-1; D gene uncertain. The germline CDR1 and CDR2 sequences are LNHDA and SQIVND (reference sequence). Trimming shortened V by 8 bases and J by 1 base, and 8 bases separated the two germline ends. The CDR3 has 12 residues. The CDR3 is CASGTPNTEAFF. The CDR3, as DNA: TGTGCCAGTGGTACCCCGAACACTGAAGCTTTCTTT.

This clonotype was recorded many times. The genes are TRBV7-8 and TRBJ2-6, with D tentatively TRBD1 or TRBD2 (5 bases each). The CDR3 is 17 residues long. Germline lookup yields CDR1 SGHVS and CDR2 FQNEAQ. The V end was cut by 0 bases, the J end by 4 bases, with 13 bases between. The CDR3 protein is CASSLAVWGLGANVLTF. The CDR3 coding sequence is TGTGCCAGCAGCTTAGCCGTTTGGGGGTTAGGGGCCAACGTCCTGACTTTC.

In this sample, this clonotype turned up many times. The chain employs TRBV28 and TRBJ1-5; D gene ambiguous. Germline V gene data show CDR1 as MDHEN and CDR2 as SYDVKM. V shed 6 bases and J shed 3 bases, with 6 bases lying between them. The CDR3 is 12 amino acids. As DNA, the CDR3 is TGTGCCAGCAGCCCCTCCAATCAGCCCCAGCATTTT. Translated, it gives CASSPSNQPQHF.

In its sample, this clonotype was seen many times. The CDR3 loop is CASSYTQGGPKNIQYF. CDR3 nucleotide sequence: TGTGCCAGCAGTTACACCCAGGGAGGACCCAAAAACATTCAGTACTTC. The chain is built from TRBV6-5 and TRBJ2-4; TRBD2 might be the D (6 bases). The germline gives CDR1 MNHEY, CDR2 SVGAGI. V was clipped by 2 bases and J by 2 bases, with 13 bases between them. The CDR3 covers 16 residues.

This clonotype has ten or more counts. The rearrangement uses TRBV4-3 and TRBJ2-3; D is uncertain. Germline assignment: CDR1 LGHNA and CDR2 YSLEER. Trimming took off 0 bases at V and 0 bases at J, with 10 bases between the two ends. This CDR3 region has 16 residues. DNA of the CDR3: TGCGCCAGCAGCCAAGAGTTCATGGGCAGCACAGATACGCAGTATTTT. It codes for CASSQEFMGSTDTQYF.

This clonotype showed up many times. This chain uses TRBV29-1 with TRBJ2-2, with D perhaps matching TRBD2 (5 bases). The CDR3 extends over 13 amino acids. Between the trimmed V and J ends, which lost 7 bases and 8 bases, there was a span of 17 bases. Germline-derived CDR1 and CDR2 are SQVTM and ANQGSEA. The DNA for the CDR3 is TGCAGCGCCACAGCCGGGGTTCCGGGGGAGCTGTTTTTT. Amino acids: CSATAGVPGELFF.

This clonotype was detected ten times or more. CDR3 amino acids: CASSFPGAGGSNEQFF. DNA of the CDR3: TGCGCCAGCAGCTTCCCAGGCGCGGGGGGTAGCAATGAGCAGTTCTTC. This sequence joins TRBV5-1 and TRBJ2-1; 8 nucleotides match TRBD2. CDR3 length: 16 amino acids. The V gene end was trimmed by 2 bases and the J gene end by 6 bases; junction bases not matched to a gene: 10. CDR1 and CDR2 from the germline V gene are SGHRS and YFSETQ.

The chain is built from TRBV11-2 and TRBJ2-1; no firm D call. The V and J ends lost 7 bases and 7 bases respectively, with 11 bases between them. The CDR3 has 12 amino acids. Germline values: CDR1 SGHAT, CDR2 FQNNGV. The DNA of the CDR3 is TGTGCCAGCACCTCTAAGGAGAATGAGCAGTTCTTC. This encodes CASTSKENEQFF.

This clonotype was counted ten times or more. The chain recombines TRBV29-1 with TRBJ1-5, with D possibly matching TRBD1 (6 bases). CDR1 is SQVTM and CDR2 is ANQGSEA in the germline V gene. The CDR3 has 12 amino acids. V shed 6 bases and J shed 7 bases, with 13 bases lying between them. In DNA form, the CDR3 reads TGCAGCGTGAAACAGGGTAACCAGCCCCAGCATTTT. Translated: CSVKQGNQPQHF. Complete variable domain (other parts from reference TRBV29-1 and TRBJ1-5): SAVISQKPSRDICQRGTSLTIQCQVDSQVTMMFWYRQQPGQSLTLIATANQGSEATYESGFVIDKFPISRPNLTFSTLTVSNMSPEDSSIYLCSVKQGNQPQHFGDGTRLSIL.

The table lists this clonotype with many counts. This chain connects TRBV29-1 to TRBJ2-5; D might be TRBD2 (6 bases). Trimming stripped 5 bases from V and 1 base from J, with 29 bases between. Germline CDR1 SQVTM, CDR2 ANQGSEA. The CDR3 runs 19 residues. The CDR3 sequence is CSVLLPTPTAGGSQETQYF. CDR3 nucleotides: TGCAGCGTTCTGCTCCCGACTCCTACGGCCGGGGGAAGCCAAGAGACCCAGTACTTC.

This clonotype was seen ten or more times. CDR3 DNA: TGTGCCAGCAGTTATCGGATAGGGGTTGAAGATACGCAGTATTTT. Its protein is CASSYRIGVEDTQYF. J is TRBJ2-3 and V is TRBV6-5; TRBD1 is a possible D gene (5 bases). Trimming removed 3 bases at V and 5 bases at J, with 15 bases between. Germline loops: CDR1 MNHEY, CDR2 SVGAGI. There are 15 residues in the CDR3.

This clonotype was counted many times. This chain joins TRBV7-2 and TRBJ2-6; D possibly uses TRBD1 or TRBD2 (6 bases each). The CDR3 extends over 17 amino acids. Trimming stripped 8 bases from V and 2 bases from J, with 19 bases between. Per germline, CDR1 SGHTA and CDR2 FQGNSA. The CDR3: CASRGIGTMAGANVLTF. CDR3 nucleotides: TGTGCCAGCCGCGGGATCGGGACAATGGCTGGGGCCAACGTCCTGACTTTC.

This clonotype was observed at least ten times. CDR3 sequence reads: CAISEGEREKLFF. The CDR3 nucleotides read TGTGCCATCAGTGAGGGAGAACGGGAAAAACTGTTTTTT. The rearrangement joins TRBV10-3 to TRBJ1-4; D gene uncertain. Trimming left V 2 bases short and J 8 bases short, with 9 bases between. Germline CDR1 reads ENHRY; CDR2 reads SYGVKD. This CDR3 region has 13 residues.

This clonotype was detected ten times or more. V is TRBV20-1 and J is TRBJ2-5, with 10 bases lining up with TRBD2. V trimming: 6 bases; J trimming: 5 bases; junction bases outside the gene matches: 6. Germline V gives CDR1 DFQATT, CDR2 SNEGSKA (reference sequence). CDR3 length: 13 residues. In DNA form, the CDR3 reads TGCAGTGCATCAGCGGGGGGGCCGGAGACCCAGTACTTC. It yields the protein CSASAGGPETQYF.

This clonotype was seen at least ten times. In nucleotides, the CDR3 is TGCAGTGCTCTCACCCCCCGGGGCAACACCGGGGAGCTGTTTTTT. This sequence encodes CSALTPRGNTGELFF. The rearrangement joins TRBV20-1 to TRBJ2-2; tentatively, D is TRBD1 or TRBD2 (5 bases each). V dropped 5 bases and J dropped 2 bases, with 15 bases sitting between them. The CDR3 runs to 15 residues. Germline assignment: CDR1 DFQATT and CDR2 SNEGSKA (reference sequence).

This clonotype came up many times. The CDR3 region is CATSAPSVHGYTF. As DNA, the CDR3 is TGTGCCACCAGCGCCCCCTCGGTCCATGGCTACACCTTC. The chain is built from TRBV15 and TRBJ1-2; D is undetermined. Germline-derived CDR1 and CDR2 are LNHNV and YYDKDF (reference sequence). This CDR3 has 13 residues. Trimming shortened V by 5 bases and J by 6 bases, and 13 bases separated the two germline ends.

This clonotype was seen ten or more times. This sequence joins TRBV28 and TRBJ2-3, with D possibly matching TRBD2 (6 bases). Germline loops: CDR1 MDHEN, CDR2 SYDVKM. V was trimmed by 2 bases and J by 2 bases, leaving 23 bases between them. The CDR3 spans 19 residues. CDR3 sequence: CASSLPGGIPLGPTDTQYF. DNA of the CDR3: TGTGCCAGCAGTTTACCAGGCGGGATACCCTTGGGGCCCACAGATACGCAGTATTTT.

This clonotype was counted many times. The CDR3, as DNA: TGTGCCAGCAGGCGTGGGACGGGGGAGCTGTTTTTT. This gives the protein CASRRGTGELFF. The rearrangement uses TRBV7-2 and TRBJ2-2; D possibly uses TRBD1 or TRBD2 (5 bases each). Germline CDR1 reads SGHTA; CDR2 reads FQGNSA. Trimming left V 6 bases short and J 8 bases short, with 10 bases between. The CDR3 is 12 amino acids.

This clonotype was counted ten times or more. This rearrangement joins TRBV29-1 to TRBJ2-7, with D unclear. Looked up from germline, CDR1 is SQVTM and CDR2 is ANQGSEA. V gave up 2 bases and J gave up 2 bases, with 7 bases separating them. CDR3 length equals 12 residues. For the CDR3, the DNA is TGCAGCGTTGAACTGGGAACCTACGAGCAGTACTTC. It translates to CSVELGTYEQYF.

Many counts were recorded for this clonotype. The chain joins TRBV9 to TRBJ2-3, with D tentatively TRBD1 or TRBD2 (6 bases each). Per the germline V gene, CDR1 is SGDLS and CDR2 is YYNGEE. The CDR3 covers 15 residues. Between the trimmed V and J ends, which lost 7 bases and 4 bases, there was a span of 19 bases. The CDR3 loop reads CASGMRGGPADTQYF. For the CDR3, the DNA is TGTGCCAGCGGAATGAGAGGGGGGCCGGCAGATACGCAGTATTTT.

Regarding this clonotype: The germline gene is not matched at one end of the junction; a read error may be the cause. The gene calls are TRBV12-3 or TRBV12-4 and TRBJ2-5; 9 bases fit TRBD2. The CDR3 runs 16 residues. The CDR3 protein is CASTPLGRGGEETPYF. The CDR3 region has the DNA TGTGCCAGCACCCCGTTAGGGCGGGGGGGCGAGGAGACCCCGTACTTC.

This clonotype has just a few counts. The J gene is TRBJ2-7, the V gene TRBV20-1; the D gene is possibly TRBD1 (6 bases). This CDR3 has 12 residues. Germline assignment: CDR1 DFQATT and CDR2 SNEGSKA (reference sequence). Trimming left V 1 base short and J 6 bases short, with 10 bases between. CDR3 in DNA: TGCAGTGCTAGAGTCTCAGGGGTCGAGCAGTACTTC. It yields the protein CSARVSGVEQYF.

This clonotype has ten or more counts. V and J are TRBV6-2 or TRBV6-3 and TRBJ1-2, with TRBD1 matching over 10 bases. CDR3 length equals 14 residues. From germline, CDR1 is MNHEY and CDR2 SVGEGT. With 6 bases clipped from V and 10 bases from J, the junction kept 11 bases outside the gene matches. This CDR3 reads CASRNPGQGFHYTF. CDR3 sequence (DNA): TGTGCCAGCAGAAATCCGGGACAGGGGTTTCACTACACCTTC.